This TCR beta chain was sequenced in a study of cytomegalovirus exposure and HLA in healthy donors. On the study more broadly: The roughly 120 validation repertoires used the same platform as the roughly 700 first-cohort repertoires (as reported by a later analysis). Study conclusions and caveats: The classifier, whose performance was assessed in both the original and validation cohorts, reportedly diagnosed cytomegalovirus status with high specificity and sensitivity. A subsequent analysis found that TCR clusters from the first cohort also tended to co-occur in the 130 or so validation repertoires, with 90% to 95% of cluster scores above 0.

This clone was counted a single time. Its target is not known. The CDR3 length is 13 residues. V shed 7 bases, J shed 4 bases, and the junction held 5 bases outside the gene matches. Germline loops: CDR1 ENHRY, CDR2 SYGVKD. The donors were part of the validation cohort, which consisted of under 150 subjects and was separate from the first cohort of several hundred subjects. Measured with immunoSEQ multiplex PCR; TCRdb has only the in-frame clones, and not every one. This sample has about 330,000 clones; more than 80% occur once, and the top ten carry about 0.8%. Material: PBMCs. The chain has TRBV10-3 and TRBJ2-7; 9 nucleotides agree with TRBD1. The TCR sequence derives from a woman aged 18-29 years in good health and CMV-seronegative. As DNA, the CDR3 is TGTGCCATCAAACGACAGGGGGGATACGAGCAGTACTTC. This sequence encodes CAIKRQGGYEQYF.